This T cell receptor beta chain was recorded in a study of molecular identifiers for immune sequencing clone quantification (dated by TCRdb to 2017 to 2018). Some background on the complete study: For a replicate experiment, RNA from roughly 18,000 or 92,000 naive CD8 T cells was divided into five aliquots, and four of the five aliquots were sequenced. CD8 T cells were used in a methods study to benchmark molecular-identifier clustering-based TCR repertoire sequencing (MIDCIRS) and TCR RNA copy counting. General findings and caveats noted by the study authors: Modeling estimated about three recovered TCR RNA copies per cell, compared with approximately 9.5 by digital PCR, which implies 30% to 35% capture efficiency. Clones above 20 RNA copies held over 97% of molecules in CMV-specific effector cells but under 1% in naive cells. When barcode sub-clustering was not used, chimeric consensus sequences inflated TCR diversity, with chimeras reaching as high as 47%. Identical TCR molecules sharing a barcode could cause highly expanded clone sizes to be underestimated. Naive libraries contained spiked-in Jurkat TCR RNA (roughly 10 copies' worth), which is not part of the donor repertoire. A single cell's worth of spiked-in Jurkat TCR RNA was reported detectable even among under 1.3 million naive CD8 T cells.

Per the germline V gene, SGHVS is the CDR1 and FNYEAQ is the CDR2. The junction carries 7 bases between V and J, which are trimmed by 1 base and 6 bases respectively. Reading from cysteine to phenylalanine, the CDR3 counts 14 amino acids. The DNA shown is the 42-base CDR3, in frame from base 1. Libraries of naive CD8 T cells were generated from roughly 18,000 to 920,000 sorted cells, with 10%, 30% or 50% of the purified RNA used. Naive CD8 T cells were FACS-sorted as CD8+CD4-CCR7+CD45RA+ on a BD FACSAria II into RLT Plus buffer. To test detection sensitivity, Jurkat RNA equal to ten TCR copies was added to samples of about 20,000-1,000,000 naive CD8 T cells. CD8 T cells were enriched with RosetteSep CD8+ T Cell Enrichment Cocktail and Ficoll-Paque, followed by ACK red cell lysis. This clonotype was recorded at least ten times. There is no known antigen for this receptor. Per-base qualities were not stored, and no clone one base away is much larger.

Library prep was done by PCR. The sequencing machine was a NextSeq 500. Bulk TCR libraries were made following a previously described method, with the TCR primers given in Table S5. Purification of total RNA was performed with the Qiagen AllPrep DNA/RNA kit. Before analysis, reads from multiple sequencing runs of the same library were pooled. Per the original workflow: Reads were retained only if the reads had an exact TCR constant sequence, and the retained reads were trimmed to 150 nt and grouped according to their 12-nt molecular barcodes. Within each barcode group, reads were sub-clustered at a 15% Levenshtein threshold, and quality-weighted consensus sequences were built per RNA molecule. Non-functional sequences were excluded, and lower-count sequences lying one edit away from another sequence were also excluded. Barcode sub-clusters with fewer than 20% of the maximum read count were removed, based on fitting two negative binomial distributions. Using fastp trimming at Q25 and MiXCR clonotype assembly, TCRdb reanalyzed the public sequencing data and kept in-frame beta chains. Every distinct CDR3 protein forms one entry, paired with its most common genes and DNA. For this entry, the V and J calls and clone size follow TCRdb and not the study's own pipeline. For this sample there are some 94,000 distinct CDR3 sequences; around 25% appear just once. Approximately 0.78% of the sample belongs to the ten largest clones.

This clonotype was sampled from a human donor in good health. Some libraries in this study had Jurkat cell RNA spiked in. Recombination connected TRBV7-6 to TRBJ1-6; possibly the D gene is TRBD1, per 6 matching bases. Sequencing was done on a sample of naive CD8+ T cells from blood, with Jurkat cell RNA spiked in. The cell subset or site label, as the study defines it: FACS-sorted CD8+CD4-CCR7+CD45RA+ naive T cells. The base sequence is TGTGCCAGCAGCTTAGGAGGGGGTAATTCACCCCTCCACTTT. Its product reads: CASSLGGGNSPLHF.